Included here is one TCR beta chain sequence, with context. What it recognizes is unknown. The patients had HPV-negative, locally advanced oral cavity squamous cell carcinoma. Blood libraries mostly used roughly 0.5 ug genomic DNA, six replicates each. Generated by immunoSEQ multiplex PCR, the TCRdb table keeps only in-frame clones and is missing some. The repertoire holds 60,000 to 80,000 clones, with approximately 79% as singletons. The CDR3 runs to 14 residues. The ends were cut back, 3 bases at V and 4 bases at J, with 12 bases in the middle. The germline CDR1 and CDR2 sequences are ENHRY and SYGVKD. This specimen belongs to a study of neoadjuvant anti-PD-1 for oral cavity cancer. Whole-study results and caveats: Pretreatment Treg/Th17 ratio correlated inversely with post-treatment tumor clonality. Post-nivolumab, blood T cell clonality was significantly elevated in non-responders.

The rearrangement links TRBV10-3 to TRBJ1-2; no clear D gene. The sample consisted of PBMCs, taken before nivolumab (anti-PD-1) treatment. This clonotype was obtained from a person aged 40-85 years with oral cavity squamous cell carcinoma. The CDR3 loop reads CAISEGRQTYGYTF. For the CDR3, the DNA is TGTGCCATCAGTGAAGGACGGCAAACCTATGGCTACACCTTC.